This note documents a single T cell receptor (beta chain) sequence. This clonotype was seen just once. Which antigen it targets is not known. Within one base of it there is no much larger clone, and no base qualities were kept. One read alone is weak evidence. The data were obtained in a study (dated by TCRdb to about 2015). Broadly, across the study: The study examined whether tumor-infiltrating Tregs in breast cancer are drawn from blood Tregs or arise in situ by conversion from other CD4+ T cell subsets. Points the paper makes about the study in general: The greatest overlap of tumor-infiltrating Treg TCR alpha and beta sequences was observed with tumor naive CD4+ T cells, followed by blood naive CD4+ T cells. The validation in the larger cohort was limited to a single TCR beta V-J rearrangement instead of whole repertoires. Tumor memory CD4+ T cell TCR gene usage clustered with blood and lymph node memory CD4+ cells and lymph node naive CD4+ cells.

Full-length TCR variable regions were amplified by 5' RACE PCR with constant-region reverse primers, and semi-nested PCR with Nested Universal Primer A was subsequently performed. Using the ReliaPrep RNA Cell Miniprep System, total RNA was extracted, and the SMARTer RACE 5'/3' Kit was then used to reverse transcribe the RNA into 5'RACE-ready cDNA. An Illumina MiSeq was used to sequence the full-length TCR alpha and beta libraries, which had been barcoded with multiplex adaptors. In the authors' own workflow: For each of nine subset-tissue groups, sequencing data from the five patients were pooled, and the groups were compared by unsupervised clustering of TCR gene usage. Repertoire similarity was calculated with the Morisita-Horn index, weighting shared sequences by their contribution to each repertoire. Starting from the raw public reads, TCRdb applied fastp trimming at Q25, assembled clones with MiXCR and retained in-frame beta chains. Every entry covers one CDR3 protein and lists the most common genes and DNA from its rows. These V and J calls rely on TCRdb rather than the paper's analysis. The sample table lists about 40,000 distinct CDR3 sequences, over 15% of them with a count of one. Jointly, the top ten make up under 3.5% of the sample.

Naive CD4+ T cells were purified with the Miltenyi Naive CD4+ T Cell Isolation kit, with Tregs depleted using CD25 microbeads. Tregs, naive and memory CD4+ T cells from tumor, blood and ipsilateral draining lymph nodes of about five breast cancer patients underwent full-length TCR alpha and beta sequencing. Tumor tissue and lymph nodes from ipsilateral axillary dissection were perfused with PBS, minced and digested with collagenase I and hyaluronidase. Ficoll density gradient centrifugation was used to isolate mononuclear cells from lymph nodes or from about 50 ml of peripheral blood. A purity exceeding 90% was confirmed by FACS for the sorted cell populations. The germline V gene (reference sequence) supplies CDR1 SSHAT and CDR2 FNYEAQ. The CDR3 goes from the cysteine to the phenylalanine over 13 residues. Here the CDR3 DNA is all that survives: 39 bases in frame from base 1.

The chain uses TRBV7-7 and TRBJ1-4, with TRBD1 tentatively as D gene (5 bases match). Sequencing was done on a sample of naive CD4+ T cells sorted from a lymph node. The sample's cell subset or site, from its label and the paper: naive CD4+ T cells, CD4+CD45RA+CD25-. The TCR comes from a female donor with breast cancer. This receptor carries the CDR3 CASGLTDNEKLFF. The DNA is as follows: TGTGCTAGCGGCTTGACAGATAATGAAAAACTGTTTTTT.